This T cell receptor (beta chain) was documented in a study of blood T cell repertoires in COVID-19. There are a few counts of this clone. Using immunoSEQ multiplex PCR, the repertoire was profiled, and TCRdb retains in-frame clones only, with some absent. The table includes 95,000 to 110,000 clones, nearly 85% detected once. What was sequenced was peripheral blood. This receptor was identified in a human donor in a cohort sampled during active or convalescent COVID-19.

CDR3 coding DNA: TGTGCCAGCAGTCGGACAGGTCATCAGCCCCAGCATTTT. Residues: CASSRTGHQPQHF. This chain joins TRBV12-3 or TRBV12-4 and TRBJ1-5; 7 nucleotides agree with TRBD1. V lost 5 bases to trimming and J lost 5 bases; unmatched junction nucleotides: 3. The CDR3 sequence is 13 residues long.